This T cell receptor beta chain was documented in a study of blood T cells in healthy people across ages. Each donor gave roughly 9.1 milliliters of peripheral blood. The second PCR ran about 6 to 11 cycles with a sample-barcoded 5' primer and J-beta primers. TCRdb fed the 5' RACE reads into MiXCR, producing one record per CDR3 protein. The repertoire holds about 2 million distinct CDR3 sequences, approximately 50% seen once, with 2.1% in the top ten. V lost 4 bases to trimming and J lost 4 bases, with 10 bases between them. The CDR3 runs 13 residues. Germline CDR1 reads MNHEY; CDR2 reads SVGEGT. The rearrangement uses TRBV6-2 or TRBV6-3 and TRBJ1-1; D gene unclear. The receptor was derived from a woman aged 40 to 50 in good health. The sequencing input was blood. For the CDR3, the DNA is TGTGCCAGCAGTTGGGCCGGCCCCACTGAAGCTTTCTTT. This gives the protein CASSWAGPTEAFF.